This T cell receptor beta chain is drawn from a study of blood T cell repertoires in COVID-19. Assay used: immunoSEQ multiplex PCR; TCRdb lists only in-frame clones, some missing. The table lists 200,000 to 300,000 clones, approximately 91% of them singletons. Germline lookup yields CDR1 MNHEY and CDR2 SVGAGI. V lost 10 bases, J lost 9 bases, and 27 bases lay in between. This CDR3 comprises 15 residues. The sequence was collected from a man under 40 with COVID-19, enrolled during active disease. The sample taken for sequencing was peripheral blood. The chain recombines TRBV6-5 with TRBJ1-2; D is possibly TRBD1 (6 bases). CDR3 bases: TGTGCCACCCTACCGGCCTCGGACAGTTTGTTTCGCTACACCTTC. Translating it yields CATLPASDSLFRYTF.